Listed here is a single T cell receptor beta chain. Its antigen remains unknown. This specimen belongs to a study of T cells expressing NK-cell markers. Overall study findings and caveats: The CD3+CD56-NKG2C+ fraction was also led by these clonotypes in a handful of donors.

TCRdb reanalyzed the 5' RACE reads and collapses them to one entry per CDR3 protein, without DNA. Seen in this sample are fewer than 400,000 distinct CDR3 sequences; the ten most common clones hold 9.5% to 12%. CDR3 length: 14 amino acids. In germline, CDR1 is ENHRY, CDR2 SYGVKD. Sequencing was carried out using blood T cells: a sorted CD56 or NKG2C T cell subset, CD4+ or CD8+ T cells, or bulk PBMC T cells (not recorded which). V gene TRBV10-3 combines with J gene TRBJ2-2; TCRdb outputs TRBD2, but without DNA this stays unchecked. The TCR comes from a woman aged 50 to 60 in good health. CDR3 sequence reads: CATTGPTTTGELFF.